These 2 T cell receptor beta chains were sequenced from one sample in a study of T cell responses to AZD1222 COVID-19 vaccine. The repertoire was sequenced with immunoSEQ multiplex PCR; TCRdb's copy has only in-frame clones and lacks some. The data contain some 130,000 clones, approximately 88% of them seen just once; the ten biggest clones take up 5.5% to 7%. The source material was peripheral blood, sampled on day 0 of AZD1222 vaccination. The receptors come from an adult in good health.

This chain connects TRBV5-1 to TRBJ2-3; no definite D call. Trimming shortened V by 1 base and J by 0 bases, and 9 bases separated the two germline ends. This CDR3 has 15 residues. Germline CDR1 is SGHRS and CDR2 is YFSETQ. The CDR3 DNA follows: TGCGCCAGCAGCTTGTGGGATCCTAGCACAGATACGCAGTATTTT. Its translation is CASSLWDPSTDTQYF. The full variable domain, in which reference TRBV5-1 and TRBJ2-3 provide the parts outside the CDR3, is KAGVTQTPRYLIKTRGQQVTLSCSPISGHRSVSWYQQTPGQGLQFLFEYFSETQRNKGNFPGRFSGRQFSNSRSEMNVSTLELGDSALYLCASSLWDPSTDTQYFGPGTRLTVL.

The CDR3 sequence is CASSLEVTGSATNQPQHF. CDR3 nucleotides: TGTGCCAGCAGCTTAGAGGTGACAGGGAGTGCGACAAATCAGCCCCAGCATTTT. This chain links TRBV7-2 with TRBJ1-5, with TRBD1 matching 7 bases. The CDR3 consists of 18 residues. In germline, CDR1 is SGHTA, CDR2 FQGNSA. After removal of 1 base from V and 4 bases from J, the junction contained 13 bases not matched to a gene.